The 3 T cell receptor beta chains in this list originate from one sample, sequenced in a study of T cell responses to AZD1222 COVID-19 vaccine. Data came from immunoSEQ multiplex PCR; TCRdb stores just in-frame clones and leaves some out. This table holds approximately 160,000 clones, around 87% found once. The source was peripheral blood, collected on day 0 of AZD1222 vaccination. The receptors were sampled from an adult in good health.

The table lists this clone with a count of one. The chain joins TRBV6-5 to TRBJ1-2, with 8 bases aligning to TRBD1. Germline trimming cut 4 bases from V and 3 bases from J; bases unmatched to any gene: 7. The CDR3 length is 15 residues. Germline V lookup: CDR1 MNHEY, CDR2 SVGAGI. The CDR3 region is CASSSHGQGDYGYTF. CDR3 nucleotide sequence: TGTGCCAGCAGTTCCCACGGACAGGGAGACTATGGCTACACCTTC.

The CDR3 region has the DNA TGTGCCTGGAGCCCAGGGATATCCTACGAGCAGTACTTC. Translated: CAWSPGISYEQYF. This chain connects TRBV30 to TRBJ2-7; a possible D gene is TRBD1 (5 bases). This CDR3 contains 13 residues. Per germline, CDR1 GTSNPN and CDR2 SVGIG (reference sequence). Trimming left V 3 bases short and J 1 base short, with 10 bases between.

The chain links TRBV5-4 to TRBJ1-1, with D possibly matching TRBD1 (6 bases). The CDR3 consists of 12 residues. Germline V gene sequence: CDR1 SGHNT, CDR2 YYREEE (reference sequence). Trimming shortened V by 4 bases and J by 9 bases, and 13 bases separated the two germline ends. The CDR3: CASSPGGVQAFF. CDR3 coding DNA: TGTGCCAGCAGCCCCGGGGGCGTCCAAGCTTTCTTT. Supplemented by reference TRBV5-4 and TRBJ1-1, the full variable domain reads ETGVTQSPTHLIKTRGQQVTLRCSSQSGHNTVSWYQQALGQGPQFIFQYYREEENGRGNFPPRFSGLQFPNYSSELNVNALELDDSALYLCASSPGGVQAFFGQGTRLTVV.